This TCR beta chain was sequenced for a study of Graves' ophthalmopathy and Graves' hyperthyroidism (dated by TCRdb to 2016 to 2019). Regarding the study in general: Stable hyperthyroidism was defined as no progression to ophthalmopathy within 18 months of follow-up. In total, over 130 blood samples were TCR-sequenced: 40 to 45 ophthalmopathy, some 72 hyperthyroidism and approximately 17 hyperthyroidism-to-ophthalmopathy patients. A discovery set of 95 to 100 patients (43 ophthalmopathy, 55 to 60 stable hyperthyroidism) was enrolled to explore V-J signatures distinguishing ophthalmopathy from hyperthyroidism. For independent validation, a separate cohort was made up of 18 hyperthyroidism patients plus 17 patients who later progressed from hyperthyroidism to ophthalmopathy. In roughly 6 hyperthyroidism patients, the T-cell repertoires found in thyroid tissue were compared with those found in blood. The study used signatures of the TCR beta repertoire to tell Graves' ophthalmopathy apart from Graves' hyperthyroidism and to predict which patients would progress to ophthalmopathy. Once sampling was done, hyperthyroidism patients were given methimazole at a starting dose of 30 mg daily, while ophthalmopathy patients were given high-dose intravenous methylprednisolone.

The investigation overall reported the following: Sample size was not predetermined statistically, and investigators were not blinded to group allocation. Most expanded thyroid clonotypes with frequency above 0.001 were also detected in blood, suggesting blood repertoires may reflect the thyroid immune response. The 13-signature model separated ophthalmopathy from stable hyperthyroidism with approximately 85% sensitivity and around 81% specificity in cross-validation, and 80%/75% in the test set. In validation, the model predicted ophthalmopathy progression with less than 71% sensitivity and 72.22% specificity; roughly eleven predicted patients were CT-confirmed with GO in a median of approximately 6.2 months.

The table lists this clonotype with many counts. No antigen is known for it. No base quality information exists; no much larger clone differs at one position. Patients with hyperthyroidism were aged 18 to 65 years, had been newly diagnosed, and had a disease duration of less than 2 months. Patients with other autoimmune diseases, uncontrolled infections, pregnancy or lactation were excluded. Diagnosis relied on clinical symptoms, serum thyroxine, TRAb, thyroid ultrasound and orbital computed tomography. Total RNA was extracted with Trizol reagent and quality-checked on an Agilent 2100 Bioanalyzer. For repertoire sequencing, TCR beta CDR3 regions were amplified from RNA transcripts. HTBI primers and the Qiagen OneStep RT-PCR kit were used in a first-round RT-PCR, which was followed by a second-round multiplex PCR, size selection and purification. The libraries underwent paired-end sequencing with 100 bp reads on an Illumina HiSeq2000. Per the source publication's procedure: SOAPnuke was used to process the reads, throwing out any read that had adapters, had uncalled bases, had a mean Phred below 15, or lacked an exact constant-primer or identifier match. COPE v1.2.5 was used to merge the high-quality paired reads. Unique nucleotide sequences were defined as clonotypes and aligned to IMGT TRB V, D and J references using MiTCR v1.1. Only V-J combinations with frequency above 0.0001 were analysed, covering 99% to 99.2% of repertoires. A TCR clonal expansion and chaos score per V-J combination was defined as the ratio of F50 clonal expansion to chaos observed in the TCRdist matrix. Welch's t-statistics and random forest were used to narrow the features down to 10 to 15 V-J combinations, which were then fed into a naive Bayes classifier. The similarity between thyroid and blood repertoires was quantified using the Morisita-Horn index. TCRdb trimmed public reads at Q25 via fastp, called clones via MiXCR and kept in-frame beta chains. Under each unique CDR3 protein, matching rows form one entry showing the most common genes and DNA. The V and J calls were not made by the authors but by TCRdb's processing. This sample lists about 1.1 million distinct CDR3 sequences; roughly 35% were detected once. The ten top clones hold 11% of the sample.

There are 16 amino acids in the CDR3, from cysteine to phenylalanine inclusive. The kept DNA is CDR3 alone, 48 bases in frame from the first base. The germline V and J ends show losses of 2 bases and 2 bases respectively, and no gene match explains 8 bases of the junction. The germline V gene gives CDR1 as SGHTA and CDR2 as FQGNSA. The TCR sequence derives from an adult man with Graves' hyperthyroidism. The specimen sequenced was peripheral blood or thyroid tissue (not recorded which). Rearrangement joined TRBV7-2 to TRBJ1-2; 7 nucleotides in the junction match TRBD1. For the CDR3, the sequence is CASSLPGQAQNYGYTF. The bases read TGTGCCAGCAGCTTACCTGGACAGGCGCAAAACTATGGCTACACCTTC.